The 25 T cell receptor beta chains presented below share a single source sample, sequenced in a study of shared clonotypes between healthy human individuals. Method: immunoSEQ multiplex PCR; TCRdb's copy keeps in-frame clones and lacks some. Of some 2,100,000 clones in the sample, 85% to 95% were seen once. Cells designated naive CD8 were CD45RO-negative and were positively selected for CCR7, with terminally differentiated effector memory CD45RA+ cells excluded. The sequencing input was naive CD8+ T cells from PBMCs. These receptors all come from a young man in good health. Some clones in this sample may be carry-over from other donors' samples.

The rearrangement links TRBV9 to TRBJ2-1, with no clear D. This CDR3 has 12 amino acids. V lost 0 bases to trimming and J lost 9 bases, with 7 bases between them. From germline, CDR1 is SGDLS and CDR2 YYNGEE. Written as DNA, the CDR3 is TGTGCCAGCAGCGTAGGAGAGACTGAGCAGTTCTTC. It is translated as CASSVGETEQFF.

The chain carries TRBV9 and TRBJ2-3; D is unresolved. Between the trimmed V and J ends, which lost 2 bases and 6 bases, there was a span of 16 bases. This CDR3 comprises 15 residues. Looked up from germline, CDR1 is SGDLS and CDR2 is YYNGEE. CDR3 amino acids: CASSVFSSPRDTQYF. In DNA form, the CDR3 reads TGTGCCAGCAGCGTCTTCTCGTCCCCCCGGGATACGCAGTATTTT.

Points on this clone: Other nucleotide sequences from this sample produce the same CDR3. This rearrangement joins TRBV6-6 to TRBJ1-5, with 7 bases fitting TRBD1. After removal of 6 bases from V and 1 base from J, the junction contained 3 bases not matched to a gene. Germline values: CDR1 MNHNY, CDR2 SVGAGI (reference sequence). The CDR3 totals 14 residues. CDR3 DNA: TGTGCCAGCAGCTGGACAGGCAGCAATCAGCCCCAGCATTTT. Its translation is CASSWTGSNQPQHF.

The chain uses TRBV21-1 and TRBJ1-1. TRBV21-1 is assigned pseudogene status. This CDR3 is 15 amino acids long. The CDR3 nucleotides are TGTGCCAGCAGCAAAAAGAGGGCAGACCACACTGAAGCTTTCTTT. It yields the protein CASSKKRADHTEAFF.

The chain carries TRBV6-5 and TRBJ2-3; perhaps TRBD2 as D (6 bases). Deletions cut 6 bases from V and 5 bases from J, with 15 bases between. CDR1 and CDR2 from the germline V gene are MNHEY and SVGAGI. The CDR3 contains 14 residues. The CDR3 region is CASSPWRAGDTQYF. Here the CDR3 DNA reads TGTGCCAGCAGCCCTTGGAGGGCCGGAGATACGCAGTATTTT.

This chain connects TRBV4-3 to TRBJ2-1; no clear D gene. The CDR3 sequence is 15 residues long. Germline CDR1 and CDR2: LGHNA and YSLEER. V shed 2 bases and J shed 0 bases, with 8 bases lying between them. CDR3 amino acids: CASSQLRSSYNEQFF. CDR3 nucleotides: TGCGCCAGCAGCCAACTGAGGAGCTCCTACAATGAGCAGTTCTTC.

The rearrangement links TRBV7-9 to TRBJ2-1; 14 positions match TRBD2. The trim removed 7 bases at V and 13 bases at J, leaving 15 bases unmatched. Germline assignment: CDR1 SEHNR and CDR2 FQNEAQ (reference sequence). This CDR3 region has 16 residues. The CDR3 DNA reads as TGTGCCAGCACCTTCTCCGGGACTAGCGGGAGTAACTCTCAGTTCTTC. It translates to CASTFSGTSGSNSQFF.

CDR3 residues: CASLAGTEAFF. CDR3 nucleotides: TGTGCCAGCCTGGCCGGCACTGAAGCTTTCTTT. V is TRBV6-6 and J is TRBJ1-1, with D unresolved. V was cut by 8 bases and J by 4 bases, with 8 bases left in between. CDR3 size: 11 residues. Germline V gene data show CDR1 as MNHNY and CDR2 as SVGAGI (reference sequence).

The chain carries TRBV6-6 and TRBJ2-1, with D perhaps matching TRBD1 (6 bases). The length of the CDR3 is 14 residues. V lost 2 bases, J lost 4 bases, and 9 bases lay in between. CDR1 and CDR2 (germline): MNHNY, SVGAGI (reference sequence). CDR3 in DNA: TGTGCCAGCAGTTACGGAGACAGGTACAATGAGCAGTTCTTC. Translating gives CASSYGDRYNEQFF.

This chain uses TRBV27 with TRBJ2-7; TRBD2 might be the D (6 bases). Germline V CDR1 and CDR2: MNHEY, SMNVEV (reference sequence). The V end lost 6 bases, the J end lost 1 base, and 16 bases lay between the germline ends. The CDR3 is 15 residues long. This CDR3 is CASSSNGRTSYEQYF. The CDR3 DNA reads TGTGCCAGCAGCTCGAACGGGAGAACGTCCTACGAGCAGTACTTC.

V is TRBV27 and J is TRBJ1-1, with D maybe TRBD1 (5 bases). Germline V gene lookup returns CDR1 MNHEY and CDR2 SMNVEV (reference sequence). Trimming pared 8 bases from V and 4 bases from J, leaving 17 bases between. The length of the CDR3 is 14 residues. CDR3 in amino acids: CASYTGPYVTEAFF. As DNA, the CDR3 is TGTGCCAGCTATACGGGACCCTATGTCACTGAAGCTTTCTTT.

This clone was recorded once. Other DNA sequences of this sample code for an identical CDR3. The chain recombines TRBV4-1 with TRBJ2-7, with D perhaps TRBD2 (5 bases). CDR3 size: 15 residues. The germline V and J ends were trimmed by 3 bases and 4 bases, with 16 bases remaining between them. Germline lookup yields CDR1 MGHRA and CDR2 YSYEKL. The CDR3 sequence is CASSQTTGRGYEQYF. The CDR3 region has the DNA TGCGCCAGCAGCCAGACTACCGGGCGCGGATACGAGCAGTACTTC.

The chain has TRBV5-1 and TRBJ2-3; 12 positions agree with TRBD2. V gave up 0 bases and J gave up 5 bases; unmatched junction bases: 10. Germline CDR1 and CDR2: SGHRS and YFSETQ. The CDR3 runs to 18 residues. The CDR3 loop reads CASSLDSSGRDSGDTQYF. The CDR3 DNA follows: TGCGCCAGCAGCTTGGACTCTAGCGGGAGGGACTCAGGAGATACGCAGTATTTT.

This chain links TRBV11-2 with TRBJ2-3; no definite D call. This CDR3 contains 16 residues. Trimming removed 7 bases at V and 4 bases at J, with 21 bases between. From germline, CDR1 is SGHAT and CDR2 FQNNGV. The CDR3 here is CASTVNSFGFADTQYF. The CDR3 DNA reads as TGTGCCAGCACCGTTAACTCGTTCGGGTTCGCAGATACGCAGTATTTT.

The J gene is TRBJ2-5, the V gene TRBV6-6; maybe TRBD2 (5 bases). The closer fit of TRBJ2-7 to the DNA end suggests the J call may be wrong. Germline V lookup: CDR1 MNHNY, CDR2 SVGAGI (reference sequence). The CDR3 has 15 amino acids. In nucleotides, the CDR3 is TGTGCCAGCAGTTTAGCTAGCCAGAGCTCCTACGAGCAGTACTTC. It yields the protein CASSLASQSSYEQYF.

Comment on this clone: Other DNA sequences in this specimen translate into the identical CDR3. The rearrangement links TRBV7-9 to TRBJ2-5; tentatively, D is TRBD1 (6 bases). V lost 5 bases, J lost 5 bases, and 9 bases lay in between. In germline, CDR1 is SEHNR, CDR2 FQNEAQ (reference sequence). This CDR3 has 12 amino acids. DNA of the CDR3: TGTGCCAGCAGCCTGAGGGGGGAGACCCAGTACTTC. It is translated as CASSLRGETQYF. The whole variable domain, filled in from reference TRBV7-9 and TRBJ2-5, reads DTGVSQNPRHKITKRGQNVTFRCDPISEHNRLYWYRQTLGQGPEFLTYFQNEAQLEKSRLLSDRFSAERPKGSFSTLEIQRTEQGDSAMYLCASSLRGETQYFGPGTRLLVL.

This chain uses TRBV6-9 with TRBJ1-5; the D is unclear. V lost 0 bases to trimming and J lost 0 bases, with 15 bases between them. Per the germline V gene, CDR1 is MNHGY and CDR2 is SVAAGI. The length of the CDR3 is 18 residues. CDR3 loop: CASSYSEARASSNQPQHF. Here the CDR3 DNA reads TGTGCCAGCAGTTATTCTGAGGCGAGGGCTAGTAGCAATCAGCCCCAGCATTTT.

The genes are TRBV6-5 and TRBJ2-3, with 8 bases lining up with TRBD1. V dropped 2 bases and J dropped 5; count of bases not matched to a gene: 6. This CDR3 comprises 15 residues. In germline, CDR1 is MNHEY, CDR2 SVGAGI. The CDR3 DNA is TGTGCCAGCAGTTACATCAGGGGGCCGGGAGATACGCAGTATTTT. This sequence encodes CASSYIRGPGDTQYF.

Note on this clone: Different DNA sequences within this sample yield the same CDR3. The V call is TRBV10-2, the J call TRBJ2-1; 10 bases align to TRBD2. This CDR3 contains 15 residues. Germline V CDR1 and CDR2: WSHSY, SAAADI. Trimming took 3 bases from V and 4 from J; bases not matched to a gene: 3. The CDR3 coding sequence is TGCGCCAGCAGTGATCGGACTAGCGGATACAATGAGCAGTTCTTC. This sequence encodes CASSDRTSGYNEQFF.

The gene calls are TRBV19 and TRBJ1-1, with a possible D match to TRBD1 (5 bases). The CDR3 consists of 13 residues. The V gene's germline CDR1 is LNHDA and CDR2 SQIVND (reference sequence). The V end lost 4 bases, the J end lost 8 bases, and 14 bases lay between the germline ends. In DNA, the CDR3 is TGTGCCAGTAGTAAGTGGGGCAGAGGGGAAGCTTTCTTT. Translating it yields CASSKWGRGEAFF.

The chain is built from TRBV30 and TRBJ1-1, with 8 bases that match TRBD1. CDR3 length: 12 amino acids. J was trimmed by 11 bases and V by 5 bases; bases with no gene match: 10. Germline V CDR1 and CDR2: GTSNPN, SVGIG (reference sequence). CDR3 loop: CAWEGQGESAFF. The CDR3 coding sequence is TGTGCCTGGGAAGGACAGGGAGAATCGGCTTTCTTT.

This clone was found a few times. CDR3: CASSPLVGQGTGELFF. CDR3 coding DNA: TGTGCCAGCAGCCCCCTGGTAGGGCAGGGGACCGGGGAGCTGTTTTTT. The chain recombines TRBV7-9 with TRBJ2-2, with D perhaps matching TRBD1 (6 bases). V lost 5 bases to trimming and J lost 5 bases, with 18 bases between them. The germline V gene has CDR1 SEHNR and CDR2 FQNEAQ (reference sequence). The CDR3 runs 16 residues.

This rearrangement joins TRBV12-5 to TRBJ1-2; D gene unclear. This CDR3 contains 12 residues. CDR1 LGHNT and CDR2 FRNRAP come from the germline V gene. Trimming shortened V by 4 bases and J by 4 bases, and 7 bases separated the two germline ends. CDR3 sequence reads: CASGSPSYGYTF. The CDR3 coding sequence is TGTGCTAGTGGTTCCCCGAGCTATGGCTACACCTTC.

The V gene is TRBV18, the J gene TRBJ2-7; maybe TRBD1 (6 bases). The CDR3 spans 15 residues. The germline V gene has CDR1 KGHSH and CDR2 LQKENI. V lost 3 bases and J 1 base, leaving 13 bases between the germline ends. The CDR3 region is CASSPRKDRSYEQYF. CDR3 bases: TGTGCCAGCTCACCCCGAAAGGACAGATCCTACGAGCAGTACTTC.

This chain uses TRBV7-9 with TRBJ2-7; possibly TRBD1 or TRBD2 for D (5 bases each). Germline lookup yields CDR1 SEHNR and CDR2 FQNEAQ (reference sequence). V was pared by 0 bases and J by 4 bases, with 13 bases between. The CDR3 contains 15 residues. The CDR3 sequence is CASSLARETAYEQYF. The CDR3 DNA follows: TGTGCCAGCAGCTTAGCGAGGGAGACAGCGTACGAGCAGTACTTC.